This entry lists 5 T cell receptor beta chains sequenced from one sample in a study of CXCR3-negative and CXCR3-positive naive CD8 T cells. Each TRB cDNA library was prepared by 5' RACE (with UMI labels). From its re-call of the 5' RACE reads, TCRdb lists each CDR3 protein once, without DNA. Here the sample table reports 43,000 or so distinct CDR3 sequences. The specimen sequenced was naive CXCR3- CD8+ T cells from blood. The sample's subset: CD45RO-CCR7+CD27+CD95- naive CD8+ T cells lacking CXCR3 (TNR3-). The source of these receptors is a human donor in good health. Some clones in this sample may be carry-over from other donors' samples.

This chain joins TRBV12-5 and TRBJ2-3; TCRdb outputs TRBD1, but without DNA this stays unchecked. CDR1 LGHNT and CDR2 FRNRAP come from the germline V gene. The CDR3 is made up of 16 amino acids. The CDR3 loop reads CASGLGYSGSTDTQYF.

V is TRBV7-6 and J is TRBJ2-1; without DNA, the TCRdb call of TRBD2 cannot be checked. Germline loops: CDR1 SGHVS, CDR2 FNYEAQ. The CDR3 runs 18 residues. CDR3 sequence reads: CASSSGLAGARSYNEQFF. Full variable domain (rest looked up from reference TRBV7-6 and TRBJ2-1): GAGVSQSPRYKVTKRGQDVALRCDPISGHVSLYWYRQALGQGPEFLTYFNYEAQQDKSGLPNDRFSAERPEGSISTLTIQRTEQRDSAMYRCASSSGLAGARSYNEQFFGPGTRLTVL.

The rearrangement links TRBV4-3 to TRBJ2-3. The CDR3 spans 14 residues. In germline, CDR1 is LGHNA, CDR2 YSLEER. CDR3 region: CASSQDRNTDTQYF.

The chain is built from TRBV29-1 and TRBJ1-1. The CDR3 is made up of 12 amino acids. Germline V lookup: CDR1 SQVTM, CDR2 ANQGSEA. Here the CDR3 reads CSVEEEDTEAFF. The whole variable domain, filled in from reference TRBV29-1 and TRBJ1-1, reads SAVISQKPSRDICQRGTSLTIQCQVDSQVTMMFWYRQQPGQSLTLIATANQGSEATYESGFVIDKFPISRPNLTFSTLTVSNMSPEDSSIYLCSVEEEDTEAFFGQGTRLTVV.

The genes are TRBV10-3 and TRBJ2-7. Germline CDR1 is ENHRY and CDR2 is SYGVKD. The CDR3 sequence is 13 residues long. The CDR3 region is CAISDGESYEQYF.